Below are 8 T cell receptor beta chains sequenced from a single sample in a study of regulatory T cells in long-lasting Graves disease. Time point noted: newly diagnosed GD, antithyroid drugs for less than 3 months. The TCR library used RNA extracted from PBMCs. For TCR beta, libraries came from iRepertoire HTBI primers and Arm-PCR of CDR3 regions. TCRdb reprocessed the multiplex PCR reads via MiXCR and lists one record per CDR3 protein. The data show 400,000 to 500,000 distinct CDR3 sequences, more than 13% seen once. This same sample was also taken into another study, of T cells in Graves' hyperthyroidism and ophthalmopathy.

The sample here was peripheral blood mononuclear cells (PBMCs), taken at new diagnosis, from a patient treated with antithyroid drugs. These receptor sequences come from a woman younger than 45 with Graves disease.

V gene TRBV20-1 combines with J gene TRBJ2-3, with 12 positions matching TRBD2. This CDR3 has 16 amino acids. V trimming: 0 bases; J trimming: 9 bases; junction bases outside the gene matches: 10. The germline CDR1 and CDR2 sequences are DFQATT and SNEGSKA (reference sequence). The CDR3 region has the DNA TGCAGTGCTAGAGACCTACTAGCGGGAGGTCCGCGGACGCAGTATTTT. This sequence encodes CSARDLLAGGPRTQYF.

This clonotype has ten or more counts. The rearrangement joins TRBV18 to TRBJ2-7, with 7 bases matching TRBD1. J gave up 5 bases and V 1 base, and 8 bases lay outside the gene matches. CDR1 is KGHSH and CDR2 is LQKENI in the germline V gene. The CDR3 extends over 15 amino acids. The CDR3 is CASSPLTGQTHEQYF. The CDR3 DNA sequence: TGTGCCAGCTCACCACTTACGGGACAGACGCACGAGCAGTACTTC. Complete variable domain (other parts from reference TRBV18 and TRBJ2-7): NAGVMQNPRHLVRRRGQEARLRCSPMKGHSHVYWYRQLPEEGLKFMVYLQKENIIDESGMPKERFSAEFPKEGPSILRIQQVVRGDSAAYFCASSPLTGQTHEQYFGPGTRLTVT.

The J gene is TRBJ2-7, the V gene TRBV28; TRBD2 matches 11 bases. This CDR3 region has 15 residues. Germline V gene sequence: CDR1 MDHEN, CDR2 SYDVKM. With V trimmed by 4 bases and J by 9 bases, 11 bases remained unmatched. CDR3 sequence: CASSYFQTSGILQYF. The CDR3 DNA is TGTGCCAGCAGTTATTTTCAGACTAGCGGGATTTTGCAGTACTTC.

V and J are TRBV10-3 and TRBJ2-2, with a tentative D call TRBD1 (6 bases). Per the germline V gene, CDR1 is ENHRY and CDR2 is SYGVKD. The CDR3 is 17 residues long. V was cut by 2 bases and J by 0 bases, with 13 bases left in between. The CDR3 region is CAISEPTGIANTGELFF. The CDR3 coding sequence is TGTGCCATCAGTGAGCCAACAGGGATCGCGAACACCGGGGAGCTGTTTTTT.

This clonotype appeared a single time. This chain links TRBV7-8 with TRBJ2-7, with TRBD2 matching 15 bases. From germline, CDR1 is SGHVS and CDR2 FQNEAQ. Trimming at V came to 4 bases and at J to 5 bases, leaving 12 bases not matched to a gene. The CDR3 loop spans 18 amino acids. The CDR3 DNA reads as TGTGCCAGCAGCTCCCCTATAGGACTAGCGGGAGGGAAGAACGAGCAGTACTTC. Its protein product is CASSSPIGLAGGKNEQYF.

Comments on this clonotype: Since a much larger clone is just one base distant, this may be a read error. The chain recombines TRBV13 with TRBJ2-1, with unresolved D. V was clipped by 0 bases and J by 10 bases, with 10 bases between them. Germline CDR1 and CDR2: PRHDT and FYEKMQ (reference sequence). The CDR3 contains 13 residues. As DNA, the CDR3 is TGTGCCAGCAGCTTAGGCGTCCCCTACGAGCAGTTCTTC. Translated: CASSLGVPYEQFF.

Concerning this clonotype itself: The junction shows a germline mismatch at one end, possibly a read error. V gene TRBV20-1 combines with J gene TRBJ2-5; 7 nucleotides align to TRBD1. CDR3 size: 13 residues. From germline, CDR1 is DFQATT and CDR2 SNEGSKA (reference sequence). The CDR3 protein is CSAQGQSGETQYF. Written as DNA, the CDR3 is TGCAGTGCCCAGGGACAGAGCGGCGAGACCCAATACTTC.

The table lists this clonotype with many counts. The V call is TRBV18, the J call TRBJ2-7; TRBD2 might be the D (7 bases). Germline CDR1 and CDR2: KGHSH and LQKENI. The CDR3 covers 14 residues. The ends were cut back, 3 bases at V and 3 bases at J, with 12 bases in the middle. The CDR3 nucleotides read TGTGCCAGCTCACCCGCGGGGGCCCACTACGAGCAGTACTTC. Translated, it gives CASSPAGAHYEQYF.